This TCR beta chain was captured in a study of PD-1 blockade in classical Hodgkin lymphoma. The overall study: Every 2 weeks, patients had 3 mg/kg nivolumab intravenously. General study points: Newly diagnosed patients reportedly had lower baseline TCR diversity than healthy donors. Prior to therapy, complete responders displayed diversity much like that of newly diagnosed patients.

TCRdb's copy holds only in-frame clones and misses some; the assay was immunoSEQ multiplex PCR. The repertoire includes 35,000 to 45,000 clones, around 72% of them detected once, and 2.8% sits in the top ten. About this clone: What it binds is not known.

V was trimmed by 4 bases and J by 2 bases, leaving 1 base between them. The CDR3 length is 11 residues. Per the germline V gene, CDR1 is SGHVS and CDR2 is FQNEAQ. Brentuximab vedotin exposure varied among the patients, all of whom had relapsed after autologous stem cell transplantation. Best outcomes ranged across complete response, partial response and progressive disease. This material consisted of peripheral blood mononuclear cells (PBMCs), taken before the second cycle of nivolumab. The chain carries TRBV7-8 and TRBJ2-3; D ambiguous. The sequence was collected from a human donor with classical Hodgkin lymphoma. Here the CDR3 reads CASSSTDTQYF. DNA of the CDR3: TGTGCCAGCAGCTCCACAGATACGCAGTATTTT. Full variable domain (rest looked up from reference TRBV7-8 and TRBJ2-3): GAGVSQSPRYKVAKRGQDVALRCDPISGHVSLFWYQQALGQGPEFLTYFQNEAQLDKSGLPSDRFFAERPEGSVSTLKIQRTQQEDSAVYLCASSSTDTQYFGPGTRLTVL.